This T cell receptor beta chain was retrieved from a study of neurological immune-mediated disorders. The table lists this clonotype with many counts. Its antigen is currently unknown. General study results and limits: HTLV-1-associated myelopathy had the most TCR clonal expansion, while multiple sclerosis had the least, a level that fell below healthy controls.

The CDR3 runs 14 residues. Germline assignment: CDR1 SEHNR and CDR2 FQNEAQ (reference sequence). The trim removed 5 bases at V and 5 bases at J, leaving 8 bases unmatched. Each CDR3 protein gets one entry after TCRdb re-called the 5' RACE reads with MiXCR. The data contain about 38,000 distinct CDR3 sequences, 4.8% of them singletons. The sequence was collected from a man younger than 30 in good health. Material for sequencing was CD4+ T cells from blood. The J gene is TRBJ2-5, the V gene TRBV7-9; the match to TRBD1 covers 7 bases. CDR3 bases: TGTGCCAGCAGCGACAGGGATATATGGGAGACCCAGTACTTC. Encoded protein: CASSDRDIWETQYF.